There are a few counts of the clone carrying this T cell receptor (beta chain). Antigen: not known. CDR3 length: 13 residues. Germline values: CDR1 MGHDK, CDR2 SYGVNS. V lost 6 bases and J lost 4, with 7 bases in between. The data belong to a study of CD8+CD57+ T cells in acquired aplastic anemia. Study-wide background: The mean DNA yield obtained from sorted CD4+ and CD8+ cells came to roughly 3.4 ug. Where healthy donors were concerned, CD4+ cells averaged approximately 11 million reads.

It was genomic DNA that served as the template for profiling TCR beta VDJ and CDR3. TCRdb re-called the reads with MiXCR, one entry per CDR3 protein. The sample holds about 68,000 distinct CDR3 sequences, around half seen once. Study-level points and caveats: The study found no significant CD8+ Simpson's diversity difference between patients and controls. A set of about 28 CD8+ CDR3 sequences was shared between patients and controls, and these sequences appeared highly expressed in patients.

Input material: sorted CD4+, CD8+, or CD8+CD57+ T cells (not recorded which) from PBMCs. V and J are TRBV25-1 and TRBJ1-6; maybe TRBD1 (6 bases). The TCR was taken from a human donor in good health, serving as a control. The CDR3 DNA sequence: TGTGCCAGCAGGCAGGGGTATAATTCACCCCTCCACTTT. This translates into CASRQGYNSPLHF.